This passage covers 13 T cell receptor beta chains from one sample sequenced in a study of blood T cell repertoires in COVID-19. This table comes from immunoSEQ multiplex PCR, and its TCRdb copy is limited to in-frame clones, with some not included. The table shows roughly 240,000 clones, with 85% occurring only once. The sequenced sample was PBMCs or T cells enriched from blood (not recorded which). Receptor source: a woman between 50 and 59 years old with acute COVID-19.

The chain has TRBV7-9 and TRBJ1-2; TRBD1 is a possible D gene (5 bases). V was clipped by 4 bases and J by 6 bases, with 12 bases between them. There are 13 residues in the CDR3. CDR1 and CDR2 from the germline V gene are SEHNR and FQNEAQ (reference sequence). This CDR3 is CASSSRELDGYTF. CDR3 DNA: TGTGCCAGCAGCTCCAGGGAACTGGATGGCTACACCTTC.

V is TRBV30 and J is TRBJ2-7; a possible D gene is TRBD2 (5 bases). CDR3 length: 12 amino acids. The germline gives CDR1 GTSNPN, CDR2 SVGIG (reference sequence). V was shortened by 5 bases and J by 3 bases, with 11 bases between the two germline ends. Here the CDR3 reads CAWGPADYEQYF. CDR3 in DNA: TGTGCCTGGGGACCAGCGGACTACGAGCAGTACTTC.

The chain uses TRBV7-2 and TRBJ1-2; TRBD1 matches at 11 bases. The germline V gene encodes CDR1 SGHTA and CDR2 FQGNSA. This CDR3 has 15 amino acids. The ends lost 5 bases at V and 4 bases at J; junction bases unmatched: 6. In DNA, the CDR3 is TGTGCCAGCAGCACCCGGACAGGGGGCCTCTATGGCTACACCTTC. It translates to CASSTRTGGLYGYTF.

The chain is built from TRBV5-6 and TRBJ2-4; D not certain. V dropped 2 bases and J dropped 6 bases, with 6 bases sitting between them. In germline, CDR1 is SGHDT, CDR2 YYEEEE. The length of the CDR3 is 12 residues. Here the CDR3 reads CASSLGGNIQYF. CDR3 in DNA: TGTGCCAGCAGCTTAGGCGGAAACATTCAGTACTTC.

The genes are TRBV18 and TRBJ2-7, with 9 bases lining up with TRBD1. This CDR3 is 15 amino acids long. CDR1 KGHSH and CDR2 LQKENI come from the germline V gene. The junction had 9 bases not matched to a gene; V was cut back by 3 bases and J by 6 bases. The CDR3 bases are TGTGCCAGCTCACCGGAGACAGGGGGGAGGACCGAGCAGTACTTC. This codes for CASSPETGGRTEQYF.

The chain combines TRBV4-3 with TRBJ1-1; D unresolved. There are 15 residues in the CDR3. V was pared by 0 bases and J by 1 base, with 9 bases between. CDR1 and CDR2 (germline): LGHNA, YSLEER. For the CDR3, the DNA is TGCGCCAGCAGCCAAGAGGGAGTGTGGAACACTGAAGCTTTCTTT. This gives the protein CASSQEGVWNTEAFF.

V gene TRBV11-2 combines with J gene TRBJ2-5; the match to TRBD2 covers 7 bases. The germline V gene encodes CDR1 SGHAT and CDR2 FQNNGV. The CDR3 consists of 15 residues. Germline trimming cut 1 base from V and 1 base from J; bases unmatched to any gene: 3. The chain's CDR3 is CASSLGTGGQETQYF. The CDR3 DNA reads TGTGCCAGCAGCTTAGGGACGGGGGGCCAAGAGACCCAGTACTTC.

The chain has TRBV6-4 and TRBJ1-6, with TRBD1 as a possible D gene (6 bases). The CDR3 contains 13 residues. Trimming removed 6 bases at V and 4 bases at J, with 7 bases between. Germline V gives CDR1 MRHNA, CDR2 SNTAGT. In DNA, the CDR3 is TGTGCCAGCAGCACAGGGTATAATTCACCCCTCCACTTT. Translation: CASSTGYNSPLHF.

V gene TRBV6-2 or TRBV6-3 combines with J gene TRBJ2-2; possibly TRBD1 for D (5 bases). The CDR3 has 14 residues. The germline V and J ends were trimmed by 0 bases and 5 bases, with 7 bases remaining between them. In germline, CDR1 is MNHEY, CDR2 SVGEGT. CDR3 sequence: CASSYSGRTGELFF. For the CDR3, the DNA is TGTGCCAGCAGTTACTCGGGGCGAACCGGGGAGCTGTTTTTT.

The rearrangement uses TRBV7-2 and TRBJ1-2, with TRBD1 as a possible D gene (6 bases). Germline V lookup: CDR1 SGHTA, CDR2 FQGNSA. This CDR3 is built from 13 residues. Trimming shortened V by 4 bases and J by 7 bases, and 13 bases separated the two germline ends. In nucleotides, the CDR3 is TGTGCCAGCAGCTGGAGGACAGTCGTTGGCTACACCTTC. Amino acids: CASSWRTVVGYTF.

The chain recombines TRBV5-6 with TRBJ2-4; TRBD2 matches 12 bases. This CDR3 is built from 15 residues. Unmatched junction bases numbered 3, after V lost 4 bases and J lost 4 bases. Germline CDR1 reads SGHDT; CDR2 reads YYEEEE. CDR3 nucleotides: TGTGCCAGCAGCAGACTAGCGGGGGATAAAAACATTCAGTACTTC. It is translated as CASSRLAGDKNIQYF.

The chain joins TRBV5-6 to TRBJ2-2, with a weak D call TRBD1 (5 bases). Trimming removed 0 bases at V and 0 bases at J, with 9 bases between. The CDR3 is 16 amino acids. Germline V gene sequence: CDR1 SGHDT, CDR2 YYEEEE. The CDR3 nucleotides are TGTGCCAGCAGCTTGGTTGGGGCCCCGAACACCGGGGAGCTGTTTTTT. Its protein product is CASSLVGAPNTGELFF.

V gene TRBV5-1 combines with J gene TRBJ1-5; possibly TRBD1 for D (6 bases). The V end lost 3 bases, the J end lost 0 bases, and 16 bases lay between the germline ends. Germline CDR1 SGHRS, CDR2 YFSETQ. The CDR3 consists of 17 residues. CDR3 in amino acids: CASSYPRGHSSNQPQHF. The DNA of the CDR3 is TGCGCCAGCAGCTACCCCCGGGGACACTCTAGCAATCAGCCCCAGCATTTT.